Listed here are 31 T cell receptor beta chains from one sample, sequenced in a study of T cell responses to AZD1222 COVID-19 vaccine. Using immunoSEQ multiplex PCR, the repertoire was profiled, and TCRdb retains in-frame clones only, with some absent. In the table there are roughly 180,000 clones, roughly 90% of which are singletons. Sequences were derived from peripheral blood, sampled 28 days after the second AZD1222 dose. All receptors come from an adult who received the AZD1222 COVID-19 vaccine.

The V call is TRBV19, the J call TRBJ1-1; maybe TRBD1 (6 bases). Trimming shortened V by 2 bases and J by 2 bases, and 9 bases separated the two germline ends. Looked up from germline, CDR1 is LNHDA and CDR2 is SQIVND (reference sequence). The CDR3 runs 14 residues. CDR3 loop: CASSILQGNTEAFF. The CDR3 nucleotides read TGTGCCAGTAGTATACTACAGGGAAACACTGAAGCTTTCTTT.

This clone was counted a single time. This chain links TRBV5-4 with TRBJ2-2; tentative D call: TRBD1 (5 bases). The CDR3 runs 16 residues. V was cut by 4 bases and J by 3 bases, with 16 bases left in between. Germline V gene data show CDR1 as SGHNT and CDR2 as YYREEE (reference sequence). The DNA for the CDR3 is TGTGCCAGCAGCGAAGGGGTCAGGACGCACACCGGGGAGCTGTTTTTT. Protein product: CASSEGVRTHTGELFF.

About this clone: One end of the junction is discordant with germline, which a read error may explain. The chain joins TRBV4-1 to TRBJ1-5; D is ambiguous. Germline values: CDR1 MGHRA, CDR2 YSYEKL. The CDR3 covers 16 residues. The CDR3 DNA reads TGCGCCAGCAGCGAAGAGTTCACCTTTCTCAATCAGCCCCAGCATTTT. It specifies CASSEEFTFLNQPQHF.

This chain uses TRBV5-8 with TRBJ1-5; weak D call: TRBD1 (6 bases). V was pared by 0 bases and J by 2 bases, with 12 bases between. This CDR3 has 16 amino acids. Germline CDR1 and CDR2: SGHTS and YDEGEE. For the CDR3, the DNA is TGTGCCAGCAGCTTGGGGGGGGGCGCGGGCAATCAGCCCCAGCATTTT. This translates into CASSLGGGAGNQPQHF.

This clone has more than one count but fewer than ten. The chain uses TRBV5-1 and TRBJ2-2; 7 bases are shared with TRBD1. V shed 3 bases, J shed 4 bases, and the junction held 3 bases outside the gene matches. CDR1 is SGHRS and CDR2 is YFSETQ in the germline V gene. This CDR3 has 14 amino acids. CDR3 nucleotides: TGCGCCAGCAGCTCGGGACAGCCCACCGGGGAGCTGTTTTTT. It specifies CASSSGQPTGELFF.

This clone was seen only once. The chain employs TRBV30 and TRBJ2-5; D unclear. Per the germline V gene, CDR1 is GTSNPN and CDR2 is SVGIG (reference sequence). With 4 bases removed from V and 4 bases from J, the gap between germline ends came to 13 bases. The CDR3 covers 13 residues. The DNA of the CDR3 is TGTGCCTGGACTCGGGTCCAGGCAGAGACCCAGTACTTC. Translating it yields CAWTRVQAETQYF. Full variable domain (rest looked up from reference TRBV30 and TRBJ2-5): SQTIHQWPATLVQPVGSPLSLECTVEGTSNPNLYWYRQAAGRGLQLLFYSVGIGQISSEVPQNLSASRPQDRQFILSSKKLLLSDSGFYLCAWTRVQAETQYFGPGTRLLVL.

This chain joins TRBV10-2 and TRBJ1-6; 7 bases match TRBD1. V was clipped by 8 bases and J by 7 bases; unmatched bases: 5. Germline-derived CDR1 and CDR2 are WSHSY and SAAADI. The CDR3 contains 13 residues. CDR3 coding DNA: TGCGCCAGCTCCGGGACAGAGAATTCACCCCTCCACTTT. Protein product: CASSGTENSPLHF.

This chain connects TRBV6-1 to TRBJ1-5; D unresolved. V was cut by 3 bases and J by 6 bases, with 24 bases left in between. CDR1 MNHNS and CDR2 SASEGT come from the germline V gene. The CDR3 covers 18 residues. This chain's CDR3 is CASSERASVWGRSQPQHF. The CDR3 DNA reads TGTGCCAGCAGTGAGAGGGCCTCTGTTTGGGGAAGGAGTCAGCCCCAGCATTTT.

The V call is TRBV27, the J call TRBJ2-1, with 7 bases aligning to TRBD2. The ends lost 3 bases at V and 6 bases at J; junction bases unmatched: 5. Per germline, CDR1 MNHEY and CDR2 SMNVEV (reference sequence). This CDR3 has 14 amino acids. The CDR3 region has the DNA TGTGCCAGCAGTTTTGCGGGGGTGCGCAATGAGCAGTTCTTC. Its translation: CASSFAGVRNEQFF.

As to this clone: The germline gene is not matched at one end of the junction; a read error may be the cause. The chain couples TRBV3-1 (or the pseudogene TRBV3-2) to TRBJ2-1, with D perhaps assigned TRBD1 or TRBD2 (6 bases each). Germline CDR1 reads LGHDT; CDR2 reads YNNKEL (reference sequence). The CDR3 loop spans 13 amino acids. CDR3 amino acids: CASGSPPRGGKLF. CDR3 in DNA: TGTGCCAGCGGCTCCCCCCCCCGAGGGGGGAAGCTCTTC.

The DNA for the CDR3 is TGTGCCAGCAGCCCCCTTGGGACTTTCCAAGAGACCCAGTACTTC. Translation gives CASSPLGTFQETQYF. This sequence joins TRBV7-9 and TRBJ2-5; TRBD2 is a possible D gene (6 bases). Germline CDR1 SEHNR, CDR2 FQNEAQ (reference sequence). V shed 5 bases and J shed 1 base, with 14 bases lying between them. The CDR3 covers 15 residues.

The genes are TRBV5-8 and TRBJ1-6; D remains ambiguous. CDR1 and CDR2 (germline): SGHTS, YDEGEE. The CDR3 has 16 residues. V lost 3 bases, J lost 0 bases, and 10 bases lay in between. The CDR3 nucleotides read TGTGCCAGCAGCTCTCTTGTGAGCTCCTATAATTCACCCCTCCACTTT. Protein: CASSSLVSSYNSPLHF.

The V and J genes are TRBV20-1 and TRBJ1-2; D is possibly TRBD1 (5 bases). The CDR3 spans 12 residues. The germline gives CDR1 DFQATT, CDR2 SNEGSKA (reference sequence). Between the trimmed V and J ends, which lost 3 bases and 8 bases, there was a span of 13 bases. In nucleotides, the CDR3 is TGCAGTGCTAGTTCGGGGCACAGGGGCTACACCTTC. It translates to CSASSGHRGYTF.

The chain employs TRBV7-3 and TRBJ1-2, with D tentatively TRBD1 (6 bases). The germline V gene has CDR1 SGHTA and CDR2 FQGTGA. V dropped 4 bases and J dropped 8 bases, with 26 bases sitting between them. The CDR3 length is 17 residues. The CDR3, as DNA: TGTGCCAGCAGCTCGGTTCAGGGGCGGAATCGTCAGGAGGGCTACACCTTC. Protein product: CASSSVQGRNRQEGYTF.

The chain has TRBV19 and TRBJ1-1; D is unresolved. Trimming cost V 7 bases and J 0 bases, with 15 bases left between them. The V gene's germline CDR1 is LNHDA and CDR2 SQIVND (reference sequence). CDR3 size: 15 residues. This chain's CDR3 is CASTPAGMMNTEAFF. The CDR3 nucleotides are TGTGCCAGTACCCCGGCGGGGATGATGAACACTGAAGCTTTCTTT.

The chain couples TRBV12-3 or TRBV12-4 to TRBJ1-1; D is uncertain. CDR3 length: 13 residues. V lost 6 bases, J lost 6 bases, and 14 bases lay in between. The CDR3 is CASSLGSVSEAFF. For the CDR3, the DNA is TGTGCCAGCAGCCTCGGGTCCGTGTCTGAAGCTTTCTTT.

The chain links TRBV5-6 to TRBJ1-5, with a possible D match to TRBD1 (5 bases). The CDR3 totals 15 residues. Germline lookup yields CDR1 SGHDT and CDR2 YYEEEE. Trimming left V 4 bases short and J 4 bases short, with 15 bases between. Here the CDR3 DNA reads TGTGCCAGCAGCCGCGGGACGGTGCGTAATCAGCCCCAGCATTTT. Its translation is CASSRGTVRNQPQHF.

The chain uses TRBV29-1 and TRBJ1-2, with D unclear. The V gene's germline CDR1 is SQVTM and CDR2 ANQGSEA. Trimming removed 3 bases at V and 6 bases at J, with 14 bases between. This CDR3 is built from 13 residues. The CDR3 region is CSVDRPGGNGYTF. The CDR3 DNA reads TGCAGCGTTGATCGTCCGGGTGGGAATGGCTACACCTTC. Variable domain in full (rest from reference TRBV29-1 and TRBJ1-2): SAVISQKPSRDICQRGTSLTIQCQVDSQVTMMFWYRQQPGQSLTLIATANQGSEATYESGFVIDKFPISRPNLTFSTLTVSNMSPEDSSIYLCSVDRPGGNGYTFGSGTRLTVV.

V and J are TRBV12-5 and TRBJ2-1, with TRBD1 matching 9 bases. The V segment lost 1 base and the J segment 4 bases; nucleotides outside the gene matches: 5. The germline V gene has CDR1 LGHNT and CDR2 FRNRAP. The CDR3 covers 16 residues. CDR3 DNA sequence: TGTGCTAGTGGTTTGGGAGACAGGGGGTCTTACAATGAGCAGTTCTTC. This translates into CASGLGDRGSYNEQFF. Together with reference TRBV12-5 and TRBJ2-1, the CDR3 gives the full variable domain: DARVTQTPRHKVTEMGQEVTMRCQPILGHNTVFWYRQTMMQGLELLAYFRNRAPLDDSGMPKDRFSAEMPDATLATLKIQPSEPRDSAVYFCASGLGDRGSYNEQFFGPGTRLTVL.

The chain carries TRBV7-9 and TRBJ2-2; perhaps TRBD1 as D (6 bases). Trimming shortened V by 0 bases and J by 5 bases, and 13 bases separated the two germline ends. Looked up from germline, CDR1 is SEHNR and CDR2 is FQNEAQ (reference sequence). The CDR3 is made up of 16 amino acids. The CDR3 loop reads CASSLASAGATGELFF. The CDR3 DNA is TGTGCCAGCAGCTTAGCGTCGGCAGGGGCAACCGGGGAGCTGTTTTTT.

This chain links TRBV3-1 (or the pseudogene TRBV3-2) with TRBJ1-2; 9 bases are shared with TRBD1. This CDR3 is built from 15 residues. Germline CDR1 reads LGHDT; CDR2 reads YNNKEL (reference sequence). Trimming took 0 bases from V and 8 from J; bases not matched to a gene: 7. CDR3 protein: CASSQDRGQGRGYTF. The CDR3 DNA reads as TGTGCCAGCAGCCAAGATAGGGGACAGGGCCGCGGCTACACCTTC.

The chain carries TRBV5-1 and TRBJ2-6; D possibly corresponds to TRBD1 (5 bases). CDR1 is SGHRS, CDR2 YFSETQ, per germline. The CDR3 runs 15 residues. V lost 2 bases to trimming and J lost 0 bases, with 6 bases between them. CDR3 sequence (DNA): TGCGCCAGCAGCTTCGACAGCTCTGGGGCCAACGTCCTGACTTTC. Protein product: CASSFDSSGANVLTF.

The chain combines TRBV7-9 with TRBJ1-2; D is unclear. Trimming left V 3 bases short and J 5 bases short, with 4 bases between. The germline CDR1 and CDR2 sequences are SEHNR and FQNEAQ (reference sequence). This CDR3 spans 11 amino acids. The CDR3 loop reads CASSFDYGYTF. CDR3 DNA: TGTGCCAGCAGCTTCGATTATGGCTACACCTTC.

The chain is built from TRBV11-2 and TRBJ2-3, with TRBD2 matching 11 bases. The CDR3 covers 15 residues. V was clipped by 6 bases and J by 2 bases; unmatched bases: 4. Germline assignment: CDR1 SGHAT and CDR2 FQNNGV. CDR3 sequence reads: CASRLLAGVTDTQYF. The CDR3 DNA is TGTGCCAGCAGACTACTAGCGGGAGTCACAGATACGCAGTATTTT.

The J gene is TRBJ1-2, the V gene TRBV9, with D maybe TRBD1 (5 bases). This CDR3 region has 15 residues. The V and J ends lost 0 bases and 8 bases respectively, with 17 bases between them. CDR1 SGDLS and CDR2 YYNGEE come from the germline V gene. The CDR3 here is CASSVEGRVTGGYTF. CDR3 DNA: TGTGCCAGCAGCGTAGAGGGCAGGGTAACGGGAGGCTACACCTTC.

The table lists this clone with a few counts. This chain connects TRBV4-3 to TRBJ1-6; D call uncertain. The CDR3 has 13 amino acids. Per the germline V gene, CDR1 is LGHNA and CDR2 is YSLEER. V gave up 0 bases and J gave up 9 bases, with 6 bases separating them. The CDR3 nucleotides read TGCGCCAGCAGCCAAGACCTAGGTTCACCCCTCCACTTT. Protein product: CASSQDLGSPLHF.

This clone is medium-sized in the sample. The chain has TRBV6-5 and TRBJ1-5; D unclear. The germline gives CDR1 MNHEY, CDR2 SVGAGI. V lost 0 bases and J 6 bases, leaving 6 bases between the germline ends. This CDR3 has 13 amino acids. CDR3 nucleotide sequence: TGTGCCAGCAGTTACTCCCCCAGTCAGCCCCAGCATTTT. Amino acid sequence: CASSYSPSQPQHF.

The count of this clone is one. V gene TRBV5-1 combines with J gene TRBJ1-5, with TRBD1 identical over 8 bases. The J segment lost 3 bases and the V segment lost 1 base, leaving 3 bases of the junction unmatched. Germline values: CDR1 SGHRS, CDR2 YFSETQ. This CDR3 spans 15 amino acids. CDR3: CASSLTGQVNQPQHF. Here the CDR3 DNA reads TGCGCCAGCAGCTTGACGGGACAGGTCAATCAGCCCCAGCATTTT.

The rearrangement uses TRBV7-9 and TRBJ1-5; D call uncertain. CDR1 is SEHNR and CDR2 is FQNEAQ in the germline V gene (reference sequence). The V and J ends lost 5 bases and 1 base respectively, with 9 bases between them. This CDR3 contains 14 residues. CDR3 in DNA: TGTGCCAGCAGCCAAGGTCCGAGCAATCAGCCCCAGCATTTT. Protein: CASSQGPSNQPQHF.

The chain carries TRBV11-2 and TRBJ1-5; no clear D gene. Trimming removed 4 bases from V and 0 bases from J, with 7 bases in between. The CDR3 is 14 amino acids. Germline V gene lookup returns CDR1 SGHAT and CDR2 FQNNGV. For the CDR3, the DNA is TGTGCCAGCAGCTATATGGATAGCAATCAGCCCCAGCATTTT. Translated: CASSYMDSNQPQHF.

This clone showed up just a few times. This chain uses TRBV5-4 with TRBJ2-1; D remains ambiguous. Trimming shortened V by 3 bases and J by 9 bases, and 10 bases separated the two germline ends. Germline CDR1 reads SGHNT; CDR2 reads YYREEE (reference sequence). This CDR3 contains 12 residues. CDR3 DNA sequence: TGTGCCAGCAGCTCCCTAACTGTTGAGCAGTTCTTC. Translated: CASSSLTVEQFF.